Sequencing of this TCR beta chain was carried out in a study of T-cell memory formation after mild COVID-19. Constant-segment-primed 5'RACE gave TCR alpha and TCR beta cDNA libraries with sample barcodes and UMIs. TCRdb re-called the 5' RACE reads through MiXCR, storing one row per CDR3 protein. This table has about 27,000 distinct CDR3 sequences, approximately 7% appearing once. This clonotype was counted many times. The germline V gene encodes CDR1 SGHVS and CDR2 FQNEAQ. The V end lost 2 bases, the J end lost 7 bases, and 14 bases lay between the germline ends. This CDR3 comprises 14 residues. The TCR was taken from an adult woman who had mild COVID-19 (a few samples of this study predate the infection). Cell type and time point are not known. The gene calls are TRBV7-8 and TRBJ1-1, with D unclear. The sequenced sample consisted of PBMCs or a T cell subset sorted from them (not recorded which). This CDR3 is CASSLYGAWDEAFF. The CDR3 nucleotides read TGTGCCAGCAGCTTATATGGAGCCTGGGATGAAGCTTTCTTT. The full variable domain, in which reference TRBV7-8 and TRBJ1-1 provide the parts outside the CDR3, is GAGVSQSPRYKVAKRGQDVALRCDPISGHVSLFWYQQALGQGPEFLTYFQNEAQLDKSGLPSDRFFAERPEGSVSTLKIQRTQQEDSAVYLCASSLYGAWDEAFFGQGTRLTVV.